This T cell receptor (beta chain) was recorded in a study of cytomegalovirus exposure and HLA in healthy donors. Overall study findings and caveats: Productive status was seen about 90% or about 30% of the time for most TCR beta V segments in an earlier analysis.

This PCR relied on a set of 60 Vbeta primers and 13 Jbeta primers. Here immunoSEQ multiplex PCR was the method, and the copy in TCRdb shows in-frame clones only, minus some. This table holds roughly 100,000 clones, about 83% found once. CDR1 is SGHVS, CDR2 FQNEAQ, per germline. V was pared by 3 bases and J by 3 bases, with 17 bases between. This CDR3 is built from 16 residues. A remark on this clone: Antigen: not known.

The clonotype was recovered from a young man in good health and CMV-seronegative. The V call is TRBV7-8, the J call TRBJ1-1; the D gene is possibly TRBD1 (5 bases). Input material: PBMCs. CDR3 amino acids: CASSFLLARGDTEAFF. The CDR3 nucleotides are TGTGCCAGCAGCTTCTTGCTAGCTCGGGGGGACACTGAAGCTTTCTTT.